This TCR beta chain was found in a study of T cell changes during pregnancy in multiple sclerosis. The assay was immunoSEQ multiplex PCR, and TCRdb's table has in-frame clones only and misses some. The table lists about 71,000 clones, more than 85% of them singletons. The CDR3 consists of 14 residues. V was cut by 2 bases and J by 4 bases, with 8 bases left in between. Germline-derived CDR1 and CDR2 are LNHNV and YYDKDF (reference sequence). The TCR comes from a female donor with multiple sclerosis, enrolled in a pregnancy study. The chain has TRBV15 and TRBJ2-2; D is uncertain. The sample in question was CD8+ T cells from peripheral blood mononuclear cells, obtained before pregnancy. CDR3 DNA: TGTGCCACCAGCAGACCTACAGCCACCGGGGAGCTGTTTTTT. It encodes CATSRPTATGELFF.